The clone carrying this TCR beta chain was picked up many times. Its antigen is not known. V dropped 4 bases and J dropped 8 bases, with 17 bases sitting between them. This CDR3 is built from 15 residues. This sample is drawn from a study of T cells in Graves' hyperthyroidism and ophthalmopathy. Across the study: At initial diagnosis, before any treatment had begun, peripheral blood was obtained.

Study-level points and caveats: Ophthalmopathy prediction by the model preceded onset by a median about 6 months.

RNA transcripts served as the template for amplifying TCR beta CDR3 regions. When the TCR CDR3 underwent first-round RT-PCR, the HTBI primer set was used. TCRdb re-called the multiplex PCR reads with MiXCR, one entry per CDR3 protein. The table lists over 700,000 distinct CDR3 sequences, approximately 19% of them singletons. Those patients with uncontrolled infection, other autoimmune disease, pregnancy or lactation were excluded. What was sequenced was blood. The receptor's source is a woman in her fifties or sixties with Graves' hyperthyroidism that later progressed to Graves' ophthalmopathy. This chain connects TRBV12-3 or TRBV12-4 to TRBJ1-4; D gene unclear. CDR3 bases: TGTGCCAGCAGTTCCACGGGCGCCCCGGGGGAAAAACTGTTTTTT. It codes for CASSSTGAPGEKLFF.